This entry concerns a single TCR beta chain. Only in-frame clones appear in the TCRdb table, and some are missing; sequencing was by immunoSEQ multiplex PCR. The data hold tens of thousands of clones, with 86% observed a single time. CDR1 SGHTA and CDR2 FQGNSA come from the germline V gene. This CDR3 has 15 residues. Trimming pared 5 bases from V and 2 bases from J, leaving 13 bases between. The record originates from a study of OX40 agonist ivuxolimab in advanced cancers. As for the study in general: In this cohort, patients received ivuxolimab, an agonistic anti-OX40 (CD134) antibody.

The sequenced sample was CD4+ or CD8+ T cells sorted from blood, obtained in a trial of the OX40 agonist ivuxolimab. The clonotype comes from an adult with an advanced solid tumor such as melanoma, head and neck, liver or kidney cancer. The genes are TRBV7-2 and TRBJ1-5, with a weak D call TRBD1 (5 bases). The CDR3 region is CASSLRGEGNQPQHF. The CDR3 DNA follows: TGTGCCAGCAGCCTAAGAGGGGAGGGCAATCAGCCCCAGCATTTT.